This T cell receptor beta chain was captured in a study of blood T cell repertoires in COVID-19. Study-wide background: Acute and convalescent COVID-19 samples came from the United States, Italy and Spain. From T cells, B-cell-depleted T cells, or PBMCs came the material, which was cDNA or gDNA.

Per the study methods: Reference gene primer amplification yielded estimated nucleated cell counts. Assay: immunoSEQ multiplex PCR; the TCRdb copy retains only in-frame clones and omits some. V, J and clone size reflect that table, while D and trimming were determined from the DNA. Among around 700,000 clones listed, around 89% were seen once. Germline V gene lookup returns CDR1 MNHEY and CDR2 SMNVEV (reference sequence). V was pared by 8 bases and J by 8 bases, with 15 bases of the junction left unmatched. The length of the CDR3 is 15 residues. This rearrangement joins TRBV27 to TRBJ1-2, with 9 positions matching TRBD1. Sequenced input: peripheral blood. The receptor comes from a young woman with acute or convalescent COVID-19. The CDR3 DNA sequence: TGTGCCAGCTCCTCTGCCTGGGACAGGGATTTCGGCTACACCTTC. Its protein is CASSSAWDRDFGYTF.